Listed below are T cell receptor beta chains from one sample, sequenced in a study of cytomegalovirus exposure and HLA in healthy donors. The repertoire was sequenced with immunoSEQ multiplex PCR; TCRdb's copy has only in-frame clones and lacks some. The sample gives 110,000 or so clones, about 72% of which show up once; roughly 4.5% is in the top ten. The sample consisted of PBMCs. These receptors were obtained from a man aged 45-65 years in good health and CMV-seropositive. Each CDR3 is given with its conserved first and last residue. A D gene is named only where the DNA matches it firmly. Only some rows state a clone size, as once, few, many or a class for expanded clones.

cdr3_nt: TGTGCCAGCAGCGGACAGGACAATCAGCCCCAGCATTTT; cdr3_aa: CASSGQDNQPQHF; v_call: TRBV6-1; d_call: TRBD1; clone_size: -; j_call: TRBJ1-5
cdr3_nt: TGTGCCAGCAGTTACTCGAGGCAGGGGGCCTACGAGCAGTACTTC; cdr3_aa: CASSYSRQGAYEQYF; v_call: TRBV6-5; d_call: TRBD1; clone_size: -; j_call: TRBJ2-7
cdr3_nt: TGTGCCAGCAGCGCTCAGACCGCACAGGTCGGTTTCTTT; cdr3_aa: CASSAQTAQVGFF; v_call: TRBV5-8; d_call: -; clone_size: -; j_call: TRBJ1-1
cdr3_nt: TGCGCCAGCAGCGATCACAGGGTAACAAACACTGAAGCTTTCTTT; cdr3_aa: CASSDHRVTNTEAFF; v_call: TRBV5-1; d_call: -; clone_size: -; j_call: TRBJ1-1
cdr3_nt: TGTGCCAGCAGACCGTCTATCCCGGGACAGGGGGGCGGCTACACCTTC; cdr3_aa: CASRPSIPGQGGGYTF; v_call: TRBV5-5; d_call: TRBD1; clone_size: -; j_call: TRBJ1-2
cdr3_nt: TGTGCCAGCAGCCCTGTGGGGGGGCTGCACACCGGGGAGCTGTTTTTT; cdr3_aa: CASSPVGGLHTGELFF; v_call: TRBV5-4; d_call: -; clone_size: -; j_call: TRBJ2-2
cdr3_nt: TGTGCCAGCAGGCCAGGGAATGTCGAGACCCAGTACTTC; cdr3_aa: CASRPGNVETQYF; v_call: TRBV6-6; d_call: -; clone_size: -; j_call: TRBJ2-5
cdr3_nt: TGTGCCAGTAGTACCACCCGGACAGGGGTAGGGTATGGCTACACCTTC; cdr3_aa: CASSTTRTGVGYGYTF; v_call: TRBV19; d_call: TRBD1; clone_size: once; j_call: TRBJ1-2
cdr3_nt: TGTGCCAGCAGTTTATCGAGGGCAGGCATAACACAAACTACATCCAATGAGCAGTTCTTC; cdr3_aa: CASSLSRAGITQTTSNEQFF; v_call: TRBV27; d_call: -; clone_size: -; j_call: TRBJ2-1
cdr3_nt: TGTGCCTGGAGACACGGGGGTTCCAACTATGGCTACACCTTC; cdr3_aa: CAWRHGGSNYGYTF; v_call: TRBV30; d_call: -; clone_size: -; j_call: TRBJ1-2
cdr3_nt: TGTGCCAGCAGCGTGGGACTAGCGGGAGTCGAAGATACGCAGTATTTT; cdr3_aa: CASSVGLAGVEDTQYF; v_call: TRBV5-7; d_call: TRBD2; clone_size: -; j_call: TRBJ2-3
cdr3_nt: TGTGCCAGCTCACCTCGACGGGACGAGCAGTACTTC; cdr3_aa: CASSPRRDEQYF; v_call: TRBV18; d_call: -; clone_size: -; j_call: TRBJ2-7
cdr3_nt: TGCGCCAGCAGCCCGGCGGGCAGGGGGGCAGATACGCAGTATTTT; cdr3_aa: CASSPAGRGADTQYF; v_call: TRBV5-1; d_call: -; clone_size: once; j_call: TRBJ2-3
cdr3_nt: TGTGCCAGCAGTTGGGTGGGACTAGCGGGAGGGCCGGATGAGCAGTTCTTC; cdr3_aa: CASSWVGLAGGPDEQFF; v_call: TRBV27; d_call: TRBD2; clone_size: -; j_call: TRBJ2-1
cdr3_nt: TGTGCCAGCAGCCAAGTTGCGGGGGCCACCTACGAGCAGTACTTC; cdr3_aa: CASSQVAGATYEQYF; v_call: TRBV4-2; d_call: -; clone_size: -; j_call: TRBJ2-7
cdr3_nt: TGTGCCTGGAGTGTTGGCAGGATCTATAATTCACCCCTCCACTTT; cdr3_aa: CAWSVGRIYNSPLHF; v_call: TRBV30; d_call: -; clone_size: -; j_call: TRBJ1-6
cdr3_nt: TGTGCCAGTAGTAGTAGCAGGGGAAACACAGATACGCAGTATTTT; cdr3_aa: CASSSSRGNTDTQYF; v_call: TRBV19; d_call: -; clone_size: -; j_call: TRBJ2-3
cdr3_nt: TGCGCCAGCAGCCAAAAAGGACAGGGGTTCACCGGGGAGCTGTTTTTT; cdr3_aa: CASSQKGQGFTGELFF; v_call: TRBV4-1; d_call: TRBD1; clone_size: -; j_call: TRBJ2-2
cdr3_nt: TGTGCCAGCAGCCCGGTCGGGGAGTCGAGTGAAAAACTGTTTTTT; cdr3_aa: CASSPVGESSEKLFF; v_call: TRBV5-6; d_call: -; clone_size: -; j_call: TRBJ1-4
cdr3_nt: TGTGCCAGCTCGCCTGGTGCAAGCCTCCAAGAGACCCAGTACTTC; cdr3_aa: CASSPGASLQETQYF; v_call: TRBV18; d_call: -; clone_size: -; j_call: TRBJ2-5
cdr3_nt: TGCGCCAGCAGCTCCGGACAGGGGGGTTTCCAAGAGACCCAGTACTTC; cdr3_aa: CASSSGQGGFQETQYF; v_call: TRBV5-1; d_call: TRBD1; clone_size: -; j_call: TRBJ2-5
cdr3_nt: TGTGCCACCAGCAGAGGACTTGGACAGGTCAACTATGGCTACACCTTC; cdr3_aa: CATSRGLGQVNYGYTF; v_call: TRBV15; d_call: TRBD1; clone_size: -; j_call: TRBJ1-2
cdr3_nt: TGTGCCAGCAGGCCCCCGGGACAAAACACTGAAGCTTTCTTT; cdr3_aa: CASRPPGQNTEAFF; v_call: TRBV28; d_call: -; clone_size: -; j_call: TRBJ1-1
cdr3_nt: TGTGCCAGCAGTTTATGGGGGGCGCGGGAGACCCAGTACTTC; cdr3_aa: CASSLWGARETQYF; v_call: TRBV28; d_call: -; clone_size: -; j_call: TRBJ2-5
cdr3_nt: TGTGCCAGCGTCCTACAGGGGAACACTGAAGCTTTCTTT; cdr3_aa: CASVLQGNTEAFF; v_call: TRBV2; d_call: -; clone_size: -; j_call: TRBJ1-1
cdr3_nt: TGTGCCAGCAGTGAAGAGACAGGTCGCAATGAGCAGTTCTTC; cdr3_aa: CASSEETGRNEQFF; v_call: TRBV2; d_call: -; clone_size: -; j_call: TRBJ2-1
cdr3_nt: TGTGCCAGCAGCTTAACCAACAGCGGGAGACCGGATACGCAGTATTTT; cdr3_aa: CASSLTNSGRPDTQYF; v_call: TRBV7-8; d_call: TRBD2; clone_size: -; j_call: TRBJ2-3
cdr3_nt: TGCGCCAGCAGCCAACAAGACGGGAGCAATCAGCCCCAGCATTTT; cdr3_aa: CASSQQDGSNQPQHF; v_call: TRBV4-3; d_call: -; clone_size: few; j_call: TRBJ1-5
cdr3_nt: TGCGCCAGCAGCCAAGGGACAGGGGTTATCTACGAGCAGTACTTC; cdr3_aa: CASSQGTGVIYEQYF; v_call: TRBV4-1; d_call: TRBD1; clone_size: -; j_call: TRBJ2-7
cdr3_nt: TGTGCCAGCAGCCCACCAGGACAGGGGGTAGTACGTTCACCCCTCCACTTT; cdr3_aa: CASSPPGQGVVRSPLHF; v_call: TRBV7-8; d_call: TRBD1; clone_size: -; j_call: TRBJ1-6
cdr3_nt: TGCGCCAGCAGCTCCTCCCGGGACACAGATACGCAGTATTTT; cdr3_aa: CASSSSRDTDTQYF; v_call: TRBV5-1; d_call: -; clone_size: once; j_call: TRBJ2-3
cdr3_nt: TGTGCCAGCACCAAACGCTCGGGACAGGGGTCGGGGGAGCAGTACTTC; cdr3_aa: CASTKRSGQGSGEQYF; v_call: TRBV6-6; d_call: TRBD1; clone_size: few; j_call: TRBJ2-7
cdr3_nt: TGTGCCAGCGGGACAGGGGGATATGGCTACACCTTC; cdr3_aa: CASGTGGYGYTF; v_call: TRBV9; d_call: TRBD1; clone_size: -; j_call: TRBJ1-2
cdr3_nt: TGTGCCAGTAGTCTGACCCGGACAGGGAAGTACACCGGGGAGCTGTTTTTT; cdr3_aa: CASSLTRTGKYTGELFF; v_call: TRBV19; d_call: TRBD1; clone_size: -; j_call: TRBJ2-2
cdr3_nt: TGTGCCAGCAGCTCCGGGACAGGGAACACCGGGGAGCTGTTTTTT; cdr3_aa: CASSSGTGNTGELFF; v_call: TRBV11-2; d_call: TRBD1; clone_size: -; j_call: TRBJ2-2
cdr3_nt: TGTGCCAGCAGCGCCCGAGGGACAGGCGGCAACTATGGCTACACCTTC; cdr3_aa: CASSARGTGGNYGYTF; v_call: TRBV9; d_call: TRBD1; clone_size: -; j_call: TRBJ1-2
cdr3_nt: TGTGCCAGCAGCCTTCCGACAGGGAACACTGAAGCTTTCTTT; cdr3_aa: CASSLPTGNTEAFF; v_call: TRBV28; d_call: -; clone_size: -; j_call: TRBJ1-1